This T cell receptor beta chain originates from a study of regulatory T cells in long-lasting Graves disease. Many counts were recorded for this clonotype. The authors built TCR beta libraries using iRepertoire HTBI primers and Arm-PCR of CDR3 regions. Using its own MiXCR run on the multiplex PCR reads, TCRdb lists one record per CDR3 protein. The table has under 700,000 distinct CDR3 sequences, roughly 15% seen once. The CDR3 extends over 15 amino acids. Per germline, CDR1 MNHEY and CDR2 SVGEGT. V lost 5 bases and J lost 8; bases outside the gene matches: 11. Time point described: newly diagnosed GD, antithyroid drugs for less than 3 months. PBMC-derived RNA was used for the TCR library. These data were likewise used in another study, on T cells in Graves' hyperthyroidism and ophthalmopathy. That report adds: In patients aged 18 to 65, hyperthyroidism was newly diagnosed, with duration under 2 months. Among clonotypes expanded in thyroid above 0.001, most were also found in blood.

The sample in question was peripheral blood mononuclear cells (PBMCs), obtained at new diagnosis, from a patient treated with antithyroid drugs. The clonotype comes from a woman aged 35 to 59 with Graves disease. The chain employs TRBV6-2 or TRBV6-3 and TRBJ2-3, with TRBD1 identical over 9 bases. CDR3 sequence: CASSDGGQGSGTQYF. Written as DNA, the CDR3 is TGTGCCAGCAGTGATGGGGGACAGGGTTCAGGTACGCAGTATTTT.